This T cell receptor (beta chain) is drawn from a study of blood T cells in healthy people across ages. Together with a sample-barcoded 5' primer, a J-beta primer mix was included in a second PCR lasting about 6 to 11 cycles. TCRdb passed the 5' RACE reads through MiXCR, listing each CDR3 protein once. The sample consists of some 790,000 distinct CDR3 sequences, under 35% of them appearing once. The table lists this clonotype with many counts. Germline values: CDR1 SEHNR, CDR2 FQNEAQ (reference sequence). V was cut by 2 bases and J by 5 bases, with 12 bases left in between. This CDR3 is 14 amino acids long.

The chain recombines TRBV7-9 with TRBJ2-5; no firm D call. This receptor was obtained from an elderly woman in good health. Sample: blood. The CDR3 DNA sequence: TGTGCCAGCAGCTTACTAGAGGTTCGCGAGACCCAGTACTTC. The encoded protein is CASSLLEVRETQYF.